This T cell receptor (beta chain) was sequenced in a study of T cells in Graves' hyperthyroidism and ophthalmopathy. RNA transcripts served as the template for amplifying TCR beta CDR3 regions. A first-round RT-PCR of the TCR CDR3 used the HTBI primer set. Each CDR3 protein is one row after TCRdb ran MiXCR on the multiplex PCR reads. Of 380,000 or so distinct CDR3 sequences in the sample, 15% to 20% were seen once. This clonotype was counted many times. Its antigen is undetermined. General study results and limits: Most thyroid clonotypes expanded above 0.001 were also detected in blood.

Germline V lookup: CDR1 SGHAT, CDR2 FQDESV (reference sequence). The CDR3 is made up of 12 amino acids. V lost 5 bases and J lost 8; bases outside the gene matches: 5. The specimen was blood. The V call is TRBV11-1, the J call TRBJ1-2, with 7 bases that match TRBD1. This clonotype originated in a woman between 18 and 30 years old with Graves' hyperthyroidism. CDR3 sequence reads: CASSPGGQGYTF. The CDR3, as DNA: TGTGCCAGCAGCCCAGGGGGTCAAGGCTACACCTTC.